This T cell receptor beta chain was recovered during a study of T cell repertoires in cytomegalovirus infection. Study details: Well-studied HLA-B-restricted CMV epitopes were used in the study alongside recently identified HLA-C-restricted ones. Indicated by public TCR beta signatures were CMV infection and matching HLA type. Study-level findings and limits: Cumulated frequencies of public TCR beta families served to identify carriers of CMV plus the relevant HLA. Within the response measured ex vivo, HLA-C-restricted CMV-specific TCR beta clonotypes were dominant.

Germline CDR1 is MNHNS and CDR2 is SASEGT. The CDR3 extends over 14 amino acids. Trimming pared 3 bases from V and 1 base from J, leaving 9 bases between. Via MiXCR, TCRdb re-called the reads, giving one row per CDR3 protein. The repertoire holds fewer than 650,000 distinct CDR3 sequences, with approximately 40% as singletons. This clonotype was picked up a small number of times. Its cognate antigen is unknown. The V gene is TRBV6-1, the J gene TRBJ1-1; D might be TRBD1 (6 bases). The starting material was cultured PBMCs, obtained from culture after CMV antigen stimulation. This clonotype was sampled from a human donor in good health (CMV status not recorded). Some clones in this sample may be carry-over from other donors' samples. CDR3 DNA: TGTGCCAGCAGTGACCAGGGGCCGAACACTGAAGCTTTCTTT. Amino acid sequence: CASSDQGPNTEAFF.